The rows below give T cell receptor beta chains drawn from one sample of a study of vaccination effects on CD4 cells after COVID-19. Antigens for these TCRs are unknown. Assay used: immunoSEQ multiplex PCR; TCRdb lists only in-frame clones, some missing. The repertoire holds under 50,000 clones, with 82% as singletons. The input for sequencing was CD4+ T cells from PBMCs cultured with HCoV-NL63 spike peptides, taken after COVID-19 vaccination. Receptors originate from a human donor who received a COVID-19 vaccine. Some clones in this sample may be carry-over from other donors' samples. The conserved cysteine and the conserved F or W are not part of the CDR3 here. Fields, in order: V gene, J gene, CDR3 protein.

>TRBV10-3|TRBJ2-1
AMGQAFNEQF
>TRBV5-1|TRBJ1-4
ASSLSGGRTNEKLF
>TRBV5-1|TRBJ1-4
ASSLVEGSNEKLF
>TRBV6-5|TRBJ1-2
ASSYSGQGGSYGYT
>TRBV30|TRBJ1-2
ARGDRGLNYGYT
>TRBV29-1|TRBJ1-1
SAIGETEAF
>TRBV19|TRBJ1-2
ASSISPVRTGLANYGYT
>TRBV3-1/TRBV3-2|TRBJ1-1
ASSQEPNTLNTEAF
>TRBV20-1|TRBJ1-1
SASHSTGITEAF
>TRBV11-2|TRBJ1-1
ASSPTGRLTEAF
>TRBV23-1|TRBJ1-1
ASSQPVNDRTEAF
>TRBV5-1|TRBJ1-1
ASSYNGDYEAF
>TRBV7-2|TRBJ1-5
ASSLGPSRQPQH
>TRBV27|TRBJ1-1
ASSRGTGIQGTEAF
>TRBV2|TRBJ2-5
ASSAGIEETQY
>TRBV2|TRBJ1-3
ASSERGFAGTAGNTIY
>TRBV7-2|TRBJ1-4
ASSPRRGATNEKLF
>TRBV5-1|TRBJ2-1
ASSLAWRGVDEQF
>TRBV6-5|TRBJ1-1
ASKKTVEGTEAF
>TRBV3-1/TRBV3-2|TRBJ1-1
ASSGMAGGTEAF
>TRBV6-2/TRBV6-3|TRBJ1-6
ASSTNSPLH
>TRBV19|TRBJ2-5
ASSMAPGETQY
>TRBV5-5|TRBJ1-3
ASSLNSGNTIY
>TRBV5-1|TRBJ1-4
ASSKDRQGNEKLF
>TRBV4-1|TRBJ1-1
ASSHLGLSTEAF
>TRBV6-2/TRBV6-3|TRBJ2-3
ASSYRVTSTDTQY
>TRBV18|TRBJ1-4
ASSPRQDLDEKLF
>TRBV18|TRBJ1-1
ASSLGQGAEAF
>TRBV9|TRBJ2-5
ASSAQGGRETQY
>TRBV7-2|TRBJ2-3
ASSINVGGTQY
>TRBV19|TRBJ2-2
ASSMGAAGELF
>TRBV6-5|TRBJ1-4
ACSRRQSNEKLF
>TRBV7-2|TRBJ2-1
ASSLEVTAQF
>TRBV4-1|TRBJ1-4
ASSQDQRRTNEKLF
>TRBV18|TRBJ2-5
ASSPPLGGELQETQY
>TRBV9|TRBJ2-3
ASSVAAHSTDTQY
>TRBV7-3|TRBJ2-3
ASSPSGFGTDTQY
>TRBV27|TRBJ1-2
ASSSQRANYGYT
>TRBV10-2|TRBJ2-2
ASSALAPANTGELF
>TRBV19|TRBJ1-5
ASSTARTGGNQPQH
>TRBV19|TRBJ2-2
ASSTHYRTVYTGELF
>TRBV11-2|TRBJ2-2
AIGRSRTGELF
>TRBV24-1|TRBJ1-4
ATSEGGSNEKLF
>TRBV3-1/TRBV3-2|TRBJ2-5
ASSQDDPEQETQY
>TRBV6-5|TRBJ1-4
ASRLTQGNEKLF